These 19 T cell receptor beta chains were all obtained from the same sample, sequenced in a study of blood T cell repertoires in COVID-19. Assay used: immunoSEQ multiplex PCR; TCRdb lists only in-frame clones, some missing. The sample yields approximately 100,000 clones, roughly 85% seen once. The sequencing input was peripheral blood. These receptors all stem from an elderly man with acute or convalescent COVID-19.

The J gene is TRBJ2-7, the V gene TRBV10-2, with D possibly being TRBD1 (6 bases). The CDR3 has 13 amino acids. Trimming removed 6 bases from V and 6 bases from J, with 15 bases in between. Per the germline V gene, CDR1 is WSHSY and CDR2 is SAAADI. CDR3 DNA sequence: TGCGCCAGCAGAAAAACAGGGTCGGTCGAGCAGTACTTC. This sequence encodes CASRKTGSVEQYF.

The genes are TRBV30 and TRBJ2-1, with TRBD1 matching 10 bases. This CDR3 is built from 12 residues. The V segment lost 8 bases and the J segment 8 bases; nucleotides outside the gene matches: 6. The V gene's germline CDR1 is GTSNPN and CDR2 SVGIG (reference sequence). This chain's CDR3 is CAGDRGLHEQFF. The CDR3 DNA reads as TGTGCCGGTGACAGGGGGCTGCATGAGCAGTTCTTC.

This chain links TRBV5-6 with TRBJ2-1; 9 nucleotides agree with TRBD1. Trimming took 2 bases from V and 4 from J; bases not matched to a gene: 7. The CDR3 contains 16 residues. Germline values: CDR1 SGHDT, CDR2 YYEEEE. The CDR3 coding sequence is TGTGCCAGCAGCTTTACTTCCGGGACAGGGTACAATGAGCAGTTCTTC. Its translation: CASSFTSGTGYNEQFF.

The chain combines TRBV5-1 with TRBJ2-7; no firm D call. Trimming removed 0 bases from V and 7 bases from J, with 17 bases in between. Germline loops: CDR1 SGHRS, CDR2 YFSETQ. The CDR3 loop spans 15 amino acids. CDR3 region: CASSLDTPSVDEQYF. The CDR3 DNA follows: TGCGCCAGCAGCTTGGATACACCATCCGTTGATGAGCAGTACTTC. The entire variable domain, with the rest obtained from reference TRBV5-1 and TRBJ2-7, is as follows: KAGVTQTPRYLIKTRGQQVTLSCSPISGHRSVSWYQQTPGQGLQFLFEYFSETQRNKGNFPGRFSGRQFSNSRSEMNVSTLELGDSALYLCASSLDTPSVDEQYFGPGTRLTVT.

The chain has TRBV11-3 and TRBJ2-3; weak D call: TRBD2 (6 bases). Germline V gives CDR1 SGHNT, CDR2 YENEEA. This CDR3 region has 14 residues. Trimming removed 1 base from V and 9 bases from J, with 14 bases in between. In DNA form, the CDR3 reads TGTGCCAGCAGCTTAGGACGGGGAGGAGACACGCAGTATTTT. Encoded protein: CASSLGRGGDTQYF.

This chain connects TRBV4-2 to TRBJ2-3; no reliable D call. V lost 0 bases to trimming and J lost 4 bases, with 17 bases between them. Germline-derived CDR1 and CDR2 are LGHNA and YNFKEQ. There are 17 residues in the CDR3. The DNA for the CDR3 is TGTGCCAGCAGCCAAGATCCAACAGTAACTCTCCCAGATACGCAGTATTTT. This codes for CASSQDPTVTLPDTQYF.

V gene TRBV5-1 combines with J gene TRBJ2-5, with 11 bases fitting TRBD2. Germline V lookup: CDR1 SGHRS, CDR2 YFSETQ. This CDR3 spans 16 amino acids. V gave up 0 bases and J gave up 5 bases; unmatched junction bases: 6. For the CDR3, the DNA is TGCGCCAGCAGCTTGGATAGCGGGAGGGCCTGGGAGACCCAGTACTTC. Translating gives CASSLDSGRAWETQYF.

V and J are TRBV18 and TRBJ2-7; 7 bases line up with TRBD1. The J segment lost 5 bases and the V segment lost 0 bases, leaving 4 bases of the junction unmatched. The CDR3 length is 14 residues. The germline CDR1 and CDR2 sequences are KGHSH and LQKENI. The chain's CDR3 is CASSPPGGQNEQYF. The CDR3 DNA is TGTGCCAGCTCACCACCAGGGGGCCAGAACGAGCAGTACTTC.

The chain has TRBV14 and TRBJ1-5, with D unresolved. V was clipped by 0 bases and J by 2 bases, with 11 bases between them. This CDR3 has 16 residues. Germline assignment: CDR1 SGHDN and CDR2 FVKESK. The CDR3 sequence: CASSQDQVNGNQPQHF. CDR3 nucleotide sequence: TGTGCCAGCAGCCAAGATCAGGTTAATGGCAATCAGCCCCAGCATTTT.

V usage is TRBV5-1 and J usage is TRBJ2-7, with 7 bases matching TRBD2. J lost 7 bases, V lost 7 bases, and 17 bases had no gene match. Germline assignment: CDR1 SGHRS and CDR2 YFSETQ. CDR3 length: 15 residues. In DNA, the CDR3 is TGCGCCAGCCGTCCCGCGGGAGTCCAACTCTCTGAGCAGTACTTC. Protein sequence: CASRPAGVQLSEQYF.

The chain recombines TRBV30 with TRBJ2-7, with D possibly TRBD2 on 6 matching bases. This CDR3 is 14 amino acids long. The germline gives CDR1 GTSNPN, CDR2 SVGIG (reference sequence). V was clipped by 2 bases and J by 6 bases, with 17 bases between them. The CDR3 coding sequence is TGTGCCTGGAGTTTTTCCCCGGGGGTGGTCGAGCAGTACTTC. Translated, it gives CAWSFSPGVVEQYF.

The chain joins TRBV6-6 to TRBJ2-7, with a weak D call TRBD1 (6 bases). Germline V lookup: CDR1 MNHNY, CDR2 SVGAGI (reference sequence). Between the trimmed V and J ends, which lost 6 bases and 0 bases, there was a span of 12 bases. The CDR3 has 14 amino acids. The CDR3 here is CASSPRDTSYEQYF. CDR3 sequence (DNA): TGTGCCAGCAGCCCTAGGGACACCTCCTACGAGCAGTACTTC.

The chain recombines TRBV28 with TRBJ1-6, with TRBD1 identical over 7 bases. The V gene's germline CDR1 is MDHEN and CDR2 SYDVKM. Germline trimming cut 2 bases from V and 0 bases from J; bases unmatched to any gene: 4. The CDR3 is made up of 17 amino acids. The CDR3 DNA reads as TGTGCCAGCAGTTTACGGACAGGAGACTCCTATAATTCACCCCTCCACTTT. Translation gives CASSLRTGDSYNSPLHF. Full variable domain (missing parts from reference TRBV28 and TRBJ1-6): DVKVTQSSRYLVKRTGEKVFLECVQDMDHENMFWYRQDPGLGLRLIYFSYDVKMKEKGDIPEGYSVSREKKERFSLILESASTNQTSMYLCASSLRTGDSYNSPLHFGNGTRLTVT.

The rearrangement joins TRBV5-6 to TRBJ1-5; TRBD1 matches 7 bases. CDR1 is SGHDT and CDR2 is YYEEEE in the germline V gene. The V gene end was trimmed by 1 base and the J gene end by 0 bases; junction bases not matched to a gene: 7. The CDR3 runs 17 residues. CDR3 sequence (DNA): TGTGCCAGCAGCTTGAACAGGGGCATGGATAGCAATCAGCCCCAGCATTTT. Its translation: CASSLNRGMDSNQPQHF.

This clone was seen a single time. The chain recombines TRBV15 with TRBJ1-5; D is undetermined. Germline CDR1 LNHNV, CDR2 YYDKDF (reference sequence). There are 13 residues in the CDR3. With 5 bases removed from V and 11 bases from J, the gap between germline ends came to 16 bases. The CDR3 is CATSSDGPSSQHF. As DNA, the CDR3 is TGTGCCACCAGCTCCGATGGGCCATCGTCCCAGCATTTT.

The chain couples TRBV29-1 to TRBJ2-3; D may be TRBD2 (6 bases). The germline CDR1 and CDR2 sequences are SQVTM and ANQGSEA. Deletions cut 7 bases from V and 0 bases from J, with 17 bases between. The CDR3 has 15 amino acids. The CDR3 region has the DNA TGCAGCGGCGGAGCGCGCGGGGTTAGCACAGATACGCAGTATTTT. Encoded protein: CSGGARGVSTDTQYF.

The CDR3 protein is CSVWQFQETQYF. The CDR3 coding sequence is TGCAGCGTTTGGCAGTTCCAAGAGACCCAGTACTTC. The J gene is TRBJ2-5, the V gene TRBV29-1, with unresolved D. CDR1 SQVTM and CDR2 ANQGSEA come from the germline V gene. The CDR3 length is 12 residues. V shed 5 bases and J shed 1 base, with 8 bases lying between them.

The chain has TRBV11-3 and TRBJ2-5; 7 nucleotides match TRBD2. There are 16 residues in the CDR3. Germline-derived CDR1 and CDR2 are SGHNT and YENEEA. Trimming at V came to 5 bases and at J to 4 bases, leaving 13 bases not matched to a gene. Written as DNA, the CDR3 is TGTGCCAGCAGCCCTGGTAGCGGGCCGTTGGGAGAGACCCAGTACTTC. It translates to CASSPGSGPLGETQYF.

The CDR3 DNA reads as TGTGCCAGCAGCGTTAGCGGGAGGGACCAAGAGACCCAGTACTTC. Protein sequence: CASSVSGRDQETQYF. The chain carries TRBV11-2 and TRBJ2-5; 11 nucleotides align to TRBD2. The V gene end was trimmed by 5 bases and the J gene end by 0 bases; junction bases not matched to a gene: 2. The germline V gene has CDR1 SGHAT and CDR2 FQNNGV. The CDR3 runs 15 residues.